Below, 3 T cell receptor beta chains from the same sample are listed, as sequenced in a study of OX40 agonist ivuxolimab in advanced cancers. Repertoires were generated with immunoSEQ multiplex PCR, while TCRdb's copy carries only in-frame clones and drops some. The table shows about 80,000 clones, with approximately 83% occurring only once. Here the sequenced sample was CD4+ or CD8+ T cells sorted from blood, taken in a trial of the OX40 agonist ivuxolimab. The receptors here all came from an adult with an advanced solid tumor such as melanoma, head and neck, liver or kidney cancer.

The chain is built from TRBV5-1 and TRBJ1-6, with TRBD1 matching over 9 bases. The CDR3 is 15 residues long. The germline gives CDR1 SGHRS, CDR2 YFSETQ. V dropped 4 bases and J dropped 5; count of bases not matched to a gene: 4. The CDR3 sequence is CASSPRTGDNSPLHF. The DNA of the CDR3 is TGCGCCAGCAGCCCAAGGACAGGGGATAATTCACCCCTCCACTTT.

This chain connects TRBV5-1 to TRBJ2-1, with TRBD2 as a possible D gene (6 bases). The germline CDR1 and CDR2 sequences are SGHRS and YFSETQ. Trimming cost V 2 bases and J 5 bases, with 17 bases left between them. CDR3 length: 16 amino acids. CDR3 bases: TGCGCCAGCAGCTTAGGCCCCGGGACTCCCGACAATGAGCAGTTCTTC. It specifies CASSLGPGTPDNEQFF.

The chain links TRBV4-2 to TRBJ2-7; TRBD2 agrees at 7 bases. CDR3 length equals 16 residues. Germline-derived CDR1 and CDR2 are LGHNA and YNFKEQ. After removal of 4 bases from V and 3 bases from J, the junction contained 12 bases not matched to a gene. The CDR3 nucleotides are TGTGCCAGCAGCCGGAGCGAAGGGAGGGGTAACTACGAGCAGTACTTC. Its protein is CASSRSEGRGNYEQYF.